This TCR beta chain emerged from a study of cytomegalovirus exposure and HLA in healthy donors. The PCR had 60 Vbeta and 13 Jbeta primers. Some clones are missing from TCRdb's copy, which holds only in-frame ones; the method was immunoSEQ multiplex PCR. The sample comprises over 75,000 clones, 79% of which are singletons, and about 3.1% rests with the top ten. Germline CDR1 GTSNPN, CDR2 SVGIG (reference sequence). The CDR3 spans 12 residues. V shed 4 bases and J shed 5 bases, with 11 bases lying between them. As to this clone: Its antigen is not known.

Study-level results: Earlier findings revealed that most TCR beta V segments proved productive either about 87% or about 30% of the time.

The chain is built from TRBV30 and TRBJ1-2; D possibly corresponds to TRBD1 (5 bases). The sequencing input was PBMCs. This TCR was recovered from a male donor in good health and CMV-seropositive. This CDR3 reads CAWNFDSYGYTF. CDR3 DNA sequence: TGTGCCTGGAACTTTGACAGTTATGGCTACACCTTC.